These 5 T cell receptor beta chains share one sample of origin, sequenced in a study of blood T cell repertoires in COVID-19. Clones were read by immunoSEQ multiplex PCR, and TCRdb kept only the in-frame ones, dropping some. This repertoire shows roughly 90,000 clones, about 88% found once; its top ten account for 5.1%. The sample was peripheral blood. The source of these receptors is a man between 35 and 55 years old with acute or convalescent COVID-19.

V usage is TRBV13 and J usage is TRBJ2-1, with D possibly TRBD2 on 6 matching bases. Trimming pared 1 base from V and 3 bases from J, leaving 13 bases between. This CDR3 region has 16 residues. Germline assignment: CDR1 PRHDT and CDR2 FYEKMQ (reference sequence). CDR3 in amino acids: CASSLDTSNHYNEQFF. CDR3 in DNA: TGTGCCAGCAGCTTAGATACTAGCAATCACTACAATGAGCAGTTCTTC.

CDR3 loop: CASSQALGTPQETQYF. The CDR3 nucleotides are TGTGCCAGCAGCCAAGCCCTAGGGACACCACAAGAGACCCAGTACTTC. The genes are TRBV14 and TRBJ2-5; tentatively, D is TRBD1 (6 bases). Trimming removed 1 base at V and 2 bases at J, with 14 bases between. Germline V gives CDR1 SGHDN, CDR2 FVKESK. The CDR3 extends over 16 amino acids.

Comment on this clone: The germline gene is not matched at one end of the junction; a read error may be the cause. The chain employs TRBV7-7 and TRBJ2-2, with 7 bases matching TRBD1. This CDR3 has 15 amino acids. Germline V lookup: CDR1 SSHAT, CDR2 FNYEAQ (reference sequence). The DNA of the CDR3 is TGTGCTAGCAGCTTAACAGACAGGGTCACCGGGGAGCTGTTTTTT. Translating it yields CASSLTDRVTGELFF.

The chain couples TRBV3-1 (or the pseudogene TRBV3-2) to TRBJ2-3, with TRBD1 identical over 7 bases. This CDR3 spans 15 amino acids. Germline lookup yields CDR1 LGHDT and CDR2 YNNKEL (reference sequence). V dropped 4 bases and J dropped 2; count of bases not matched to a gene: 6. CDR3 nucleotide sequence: TGTGCCAGCAGCCCTAGGACAGGAAACACAGATACGCAGTATTTT. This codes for CASSPRTGNTDTQYF.

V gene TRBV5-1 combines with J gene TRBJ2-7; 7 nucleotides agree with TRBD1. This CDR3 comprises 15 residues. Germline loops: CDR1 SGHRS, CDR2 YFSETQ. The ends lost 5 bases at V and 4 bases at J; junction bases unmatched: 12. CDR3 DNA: TGCGCCAGCAGAATTACGCCGGGACAGTCATACGAGCAGTACTTC. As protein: CASRITPGQSYEQYF. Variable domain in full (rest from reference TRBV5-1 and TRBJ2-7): KAGVTQTPRYLIKTRGQQVTLSCSPISGHRSVSWYQQTPGQGLQFLFEYFSETQRNKGNFPGRFSGRQFSNSRSEMNVSTLELGDSALYLCASRITPGQSYEQYFGPGTRLTVT.